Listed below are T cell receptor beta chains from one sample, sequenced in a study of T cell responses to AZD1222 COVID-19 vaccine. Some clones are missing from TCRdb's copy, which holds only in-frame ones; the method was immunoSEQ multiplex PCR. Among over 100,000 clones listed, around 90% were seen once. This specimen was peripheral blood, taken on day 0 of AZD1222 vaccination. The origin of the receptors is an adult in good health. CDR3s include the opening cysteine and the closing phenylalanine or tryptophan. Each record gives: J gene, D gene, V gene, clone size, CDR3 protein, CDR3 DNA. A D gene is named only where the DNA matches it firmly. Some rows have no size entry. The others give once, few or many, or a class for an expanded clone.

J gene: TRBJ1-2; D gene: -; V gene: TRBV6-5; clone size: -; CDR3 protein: CASAKEAHYGYTF; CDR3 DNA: TGTGCCAGTGCTAAAGAGGCCCACTATGGCTACACCTTC
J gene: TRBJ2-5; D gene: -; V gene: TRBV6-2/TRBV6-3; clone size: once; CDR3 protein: CASSRGSLEGKTQYF; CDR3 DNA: TGTGCCAGCAGCCGGGGGAGCCTAGAGGGAAAGACCCAGTACTTC
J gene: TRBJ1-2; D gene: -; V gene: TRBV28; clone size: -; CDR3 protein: CATTALTGNYGYTF; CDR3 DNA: TGTGCCACTACCGCCCTTACAGGGAACTATGGCTACACCTTC
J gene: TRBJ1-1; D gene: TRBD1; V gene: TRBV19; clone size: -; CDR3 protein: CASSSGTGFTEAFF; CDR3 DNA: TGTGCCAGTAGTTCCGGGACAGGTTTTACTGAAGCTTTCTTT
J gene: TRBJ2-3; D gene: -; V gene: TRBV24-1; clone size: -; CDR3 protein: CATRDLFTDTQYF; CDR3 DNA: TGTGCCACCAGGGATCTCTTCACAGATACGCAGTATTTT
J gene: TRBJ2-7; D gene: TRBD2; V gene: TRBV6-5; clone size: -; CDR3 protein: CASSASGGRGEQYF; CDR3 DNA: TGTGCCAGCAGCGCCAGCGGGGGCCGGGGCGAGCAGTACTTC
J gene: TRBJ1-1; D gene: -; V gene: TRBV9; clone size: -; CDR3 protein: CASSVGGEYTEAFF; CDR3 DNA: TGTGCCAGCAGCGTAGGGGGGGAGTACACTGAAGCTTTCTTT
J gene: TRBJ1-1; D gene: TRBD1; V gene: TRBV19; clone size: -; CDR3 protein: CASSTGGLNTEAFF; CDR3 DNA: TGTGCCAGTAGTACAGGGGGCCTGAACACTGAAGCTTTCTTT
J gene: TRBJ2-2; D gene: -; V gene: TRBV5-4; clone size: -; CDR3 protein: CASSLVEGGLNTGELFF; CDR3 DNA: TGTGCCAGCAGCTTGGTGGAGGGGGGCCTAAACACCGGGGAGCTGTTTTTT
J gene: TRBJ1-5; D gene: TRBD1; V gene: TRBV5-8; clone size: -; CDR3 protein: CASSPGQGYNQPQHF; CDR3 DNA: TGTGCCAGCAGCCCGGGACAGGGGTACAATCAGCCCCAGCATTTT
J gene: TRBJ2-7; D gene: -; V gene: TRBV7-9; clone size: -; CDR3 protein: CASGGRAKYEQYF; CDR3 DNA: TGTGCCAGCGGTGGGCGGGCCAAATACGAGCAGTACTTC
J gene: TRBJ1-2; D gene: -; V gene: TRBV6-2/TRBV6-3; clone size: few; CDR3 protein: CASSLQETANYGYTF; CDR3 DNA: TGTGCCAGCAGCTTACAAGAGACAGCTAACTATGGCTACACCTTC
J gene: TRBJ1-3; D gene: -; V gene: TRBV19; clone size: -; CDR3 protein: CASSTLNQGPAGNTIYF; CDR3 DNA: TGTGCCAGTAGTACCCTAAACCAGGGGCCGGCTGGAAACACCATATATTTT
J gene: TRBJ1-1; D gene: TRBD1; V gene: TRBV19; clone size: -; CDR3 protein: CASSIDRGVTEAFF; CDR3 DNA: TGTGCCAGTAGTATTGACAGGGGCGTCACTGAAGCTTTCTTT
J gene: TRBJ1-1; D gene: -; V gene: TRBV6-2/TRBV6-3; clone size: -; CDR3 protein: CASSYSGGSAEAFF; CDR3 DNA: TGTGCCAGCAGTTACTCGGGGGGGTCCGCTGAAGCTTTCTTT
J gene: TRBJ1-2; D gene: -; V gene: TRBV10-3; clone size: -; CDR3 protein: CAISESWGGHYGYTF; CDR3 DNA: TGTGCCATCAGTGAGTCGTGGGGGGGACACTATGGCTACACCTTC
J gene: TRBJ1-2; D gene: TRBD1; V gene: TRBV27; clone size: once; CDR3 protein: CASSPRDRGRYGYTF; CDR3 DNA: TGTGCCAGCAGTCCCAGGGACAGGGGACGATATGGCTACACCTTC
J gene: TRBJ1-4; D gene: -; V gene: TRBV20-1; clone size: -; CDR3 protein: CSASTRTGEKLFF; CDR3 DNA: TGCAGTGCTAGTACCAGGACGGGTGAAAAACTGTTTTTT
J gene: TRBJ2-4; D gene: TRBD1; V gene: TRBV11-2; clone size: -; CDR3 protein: CASSLGVTGVANIQYF; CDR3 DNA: TGTGCCAGCAGCTTGGGTGTGACAGGGGTGGCGAACATTCAGTACTTC
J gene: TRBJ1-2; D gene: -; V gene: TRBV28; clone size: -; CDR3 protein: CASSLWGYGYTF; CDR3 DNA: TGTGCCAGCAGTTTATGGGGCTATGGCTACACCTTC
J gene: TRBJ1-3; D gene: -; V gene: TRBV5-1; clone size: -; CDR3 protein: CASSSSGGWDGNTIYF; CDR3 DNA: TGCGCCAGCAGCTCTTCGGGGGGCTGGGACGGAAACACCATATATTTT
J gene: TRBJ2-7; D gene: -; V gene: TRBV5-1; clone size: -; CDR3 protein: CASSLAVWGLGGEQYF; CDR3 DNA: TGCGCCAGCAGCTTGGCGGTGTGGGGGCTCGGCGGGGAGCAGTACTTC
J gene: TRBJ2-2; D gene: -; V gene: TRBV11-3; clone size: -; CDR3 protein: CASSLSDSNTGELFF; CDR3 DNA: TGTGCCAGCAGCTTATCCGACAGTAACACCGGGGAGCTGTTTTTT
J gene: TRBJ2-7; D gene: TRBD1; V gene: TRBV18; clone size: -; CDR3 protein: CASSPRSGTGNEQYF; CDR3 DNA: TGTGCCAGCTCACCGAGGTCAGGGACAGGGAACGAGCAGTACTTC
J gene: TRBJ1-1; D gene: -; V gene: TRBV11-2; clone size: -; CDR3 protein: CASSLTLNTEAFF; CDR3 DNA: TGTGCCAGCAGCTTGACATTGAACACTGAAGCTTTCTTT
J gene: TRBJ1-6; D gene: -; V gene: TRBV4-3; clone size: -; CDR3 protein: CASSQRGGSYNSPLHF; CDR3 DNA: TGCGCCAGCAGCCAACGGGGAGGCTCCTATAATTCACCCCTCCACTTT
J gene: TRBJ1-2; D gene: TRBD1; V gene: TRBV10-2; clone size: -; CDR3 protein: CASSERLTGVYGYTF; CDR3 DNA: TGCGCCAGCAGTGAGCGTTTGACAGGGGTCTATGGCTACACCTTC
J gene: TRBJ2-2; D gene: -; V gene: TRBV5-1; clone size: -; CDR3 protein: CASSLRQSNTGELFF; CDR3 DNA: TGCGCCAGCAGCTTGAGGCAGTCAAACACCGGGGAGCTGTTTTTT
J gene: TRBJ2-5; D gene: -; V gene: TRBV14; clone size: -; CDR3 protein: CASSPRVEGVWETQYF; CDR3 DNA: TGTGCCAGCAGCCCCCGTGTGGAAGGAGTATGGGAGACCCAGTACTTC
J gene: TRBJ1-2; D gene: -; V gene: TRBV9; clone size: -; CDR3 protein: CASSPEGYGYTF; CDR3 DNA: TGTGCCAGCAGCCCAGAAGGCTATGGCTACACCTTC
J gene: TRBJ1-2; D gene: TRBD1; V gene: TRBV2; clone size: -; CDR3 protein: CASSERDRGLYGYTF; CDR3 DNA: TGTGCCAGCAGTGAACGCGACAGGGGCCTGTATGGCTACACCTTC
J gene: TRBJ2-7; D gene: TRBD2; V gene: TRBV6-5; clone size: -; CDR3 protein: CASSRAGGPYEQYF; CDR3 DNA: TGTGCCAGCAGTCGAGCGGGGGGGCCCTACGAGCAGTACTTC
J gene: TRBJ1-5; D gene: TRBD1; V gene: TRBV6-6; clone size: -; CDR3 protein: CAIRDRNQPQHF; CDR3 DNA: TGTGCCATTCGGGACAGAAATCAGCCCCAGCATTTT
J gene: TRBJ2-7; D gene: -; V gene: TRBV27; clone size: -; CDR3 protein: CASSLYPGAHEQYF; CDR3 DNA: TGTGCCAGCAGTTTATATCCGGGGGCCCACGAGCAGTACTTC
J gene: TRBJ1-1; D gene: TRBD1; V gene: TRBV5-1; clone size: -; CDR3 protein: CASSPSGTGAFF; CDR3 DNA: TGCGCCAGCAGCCCTTCCGGGACAGGGGCTTTCTTT
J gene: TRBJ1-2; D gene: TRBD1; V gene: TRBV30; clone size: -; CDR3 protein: CAWSLQGEAYGYTF; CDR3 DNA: TGTGCCTGGAGCTTGCAGGGGGAGGCCTATGGCTACACCTTC
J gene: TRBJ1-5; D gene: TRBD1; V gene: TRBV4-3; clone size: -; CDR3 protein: CASSQDLGQSYQPQHF; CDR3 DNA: TGCGCCAGCAGCCAAGATCTGGGACAGTCCTATCAGCCCCAGCATTTT
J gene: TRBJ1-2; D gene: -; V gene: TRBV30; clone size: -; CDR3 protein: CAWVVLGGSGYTF; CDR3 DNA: TGTGCCTGGGTAGTGTTGGGGGGATCTGGCTACACCTTC
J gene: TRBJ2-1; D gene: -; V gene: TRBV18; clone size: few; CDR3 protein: CASSPPGAYEQFF; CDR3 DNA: TGTGCCAGCTCACCACCCGGAGCTTATGAGCAGTTCTTC
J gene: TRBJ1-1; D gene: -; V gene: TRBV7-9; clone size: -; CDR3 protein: CASSLASVGEAFF; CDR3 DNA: TGTGCCAGCAGCTTAGCGTCGGTTGGGGAAGCTTTCTTT
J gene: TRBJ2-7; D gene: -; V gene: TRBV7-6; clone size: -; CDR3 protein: CASSATSIYEQYF; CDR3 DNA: TGTGCCAGCAGCGCCACTAGTATCTACGAGCAGTACTTC
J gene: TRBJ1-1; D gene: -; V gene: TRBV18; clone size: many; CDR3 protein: CASSPGVTEAFF; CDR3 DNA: TGTGCCAGCTCACCAGGGGTCACTGAAGCTTTCTTT
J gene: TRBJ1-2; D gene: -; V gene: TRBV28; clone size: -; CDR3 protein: CASSHDGYTF; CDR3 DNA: TGTGCCAGCAGTCATGATGGCTACACCTTC
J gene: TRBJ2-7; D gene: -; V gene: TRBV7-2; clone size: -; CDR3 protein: CASSLAGQFLAYEQYF; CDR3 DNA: TGTGCCAGCAGCTTAGCGGGGCAATTTCTAGCCTACGAGCAGTACTTC
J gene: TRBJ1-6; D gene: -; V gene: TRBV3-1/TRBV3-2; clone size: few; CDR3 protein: CASSQAYGQKGGSPLHF; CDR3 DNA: TGTGCCAGCAGCCAAGCGTATGGTCAAAAAGGGGGATCACCCCTCCACTTT
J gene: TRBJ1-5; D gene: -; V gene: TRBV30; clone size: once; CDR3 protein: CAWSVDGGRVPQHF; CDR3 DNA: TGTGCCTGGAGTGTGGACGGCGGCAGGGTGCCCCAGCATTTT